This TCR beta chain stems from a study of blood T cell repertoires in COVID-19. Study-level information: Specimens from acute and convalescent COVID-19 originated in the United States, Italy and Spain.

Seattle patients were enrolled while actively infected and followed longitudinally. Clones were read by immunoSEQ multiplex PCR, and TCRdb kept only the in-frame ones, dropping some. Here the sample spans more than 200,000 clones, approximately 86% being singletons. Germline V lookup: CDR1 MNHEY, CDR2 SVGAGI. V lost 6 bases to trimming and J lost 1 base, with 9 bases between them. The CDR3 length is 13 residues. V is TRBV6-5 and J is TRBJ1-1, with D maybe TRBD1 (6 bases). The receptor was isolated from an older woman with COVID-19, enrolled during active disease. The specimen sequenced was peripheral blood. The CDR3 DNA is TGTGCCAGCAGGATGGACAGGAACACTGAAGCTTTCTTT. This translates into CASRMDRNTEAFF.